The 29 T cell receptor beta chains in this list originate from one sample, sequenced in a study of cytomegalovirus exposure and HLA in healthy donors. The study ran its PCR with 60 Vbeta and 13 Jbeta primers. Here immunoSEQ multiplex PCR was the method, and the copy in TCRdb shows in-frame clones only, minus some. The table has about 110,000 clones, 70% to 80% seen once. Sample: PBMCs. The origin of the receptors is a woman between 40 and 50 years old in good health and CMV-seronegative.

The CDR3 DNA follows: TGTGCCAGCCGACCCCCGGGACAGGGGTACTCACCCCTCCACTTT. This encodes CASRPPGQGYSPLHF. This chain links TRBV2 with TRBJ1-6, with 10 bases identical to TRBD1. The CDR3 extends over 15 amino acids. J lost 10 bases, V lost 8 bases, and 11 bases had no gene match. Germline lookup yields CDR1 SNHLY and CDR2 FYNNEI.

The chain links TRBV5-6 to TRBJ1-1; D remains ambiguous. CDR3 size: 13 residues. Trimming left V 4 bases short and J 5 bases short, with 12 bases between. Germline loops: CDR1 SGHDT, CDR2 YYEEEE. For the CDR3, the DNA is TGTGCCAGCAGCACCACGGGATGGACTGAAGCTTTCTTT. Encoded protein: CASSTTGWTEAFF.

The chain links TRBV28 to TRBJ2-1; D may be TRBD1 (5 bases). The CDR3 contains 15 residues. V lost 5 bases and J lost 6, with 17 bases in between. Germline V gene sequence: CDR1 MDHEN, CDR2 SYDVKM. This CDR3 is CASSLPKLGLNEQFF. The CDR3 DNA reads TGTGCCAGCAGTCTACCCAAGTTGGGGCTCAATGAGCAGTTCTTC.

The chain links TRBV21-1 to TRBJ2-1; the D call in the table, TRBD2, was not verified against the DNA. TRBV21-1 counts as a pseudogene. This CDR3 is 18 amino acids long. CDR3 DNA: TGTGCCAGAGCGGGACTAGCGGGAGGGCCACAGCGCTACAATGAGCAGTTCTTC. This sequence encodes CARAGLAGGPQRYNEQFF.

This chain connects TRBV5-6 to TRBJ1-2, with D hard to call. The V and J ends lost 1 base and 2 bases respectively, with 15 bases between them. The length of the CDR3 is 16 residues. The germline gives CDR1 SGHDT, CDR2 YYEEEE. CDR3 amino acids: CASSLSGSGYNYGYTF. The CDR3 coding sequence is TGTGCCAGCAGCTTGTCGGGTTCCGGATACAACTATGGCTACACCTTC.

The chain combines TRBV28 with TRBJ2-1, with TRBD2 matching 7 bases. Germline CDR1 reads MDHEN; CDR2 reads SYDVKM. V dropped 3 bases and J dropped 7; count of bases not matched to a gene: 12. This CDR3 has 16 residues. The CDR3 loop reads CASSFGGYGRENEQFF. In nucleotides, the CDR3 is TGTGCCAGCAGTTTTGGGGGGTATGGGAGGGAGAATGAGCAGTTCTTC.

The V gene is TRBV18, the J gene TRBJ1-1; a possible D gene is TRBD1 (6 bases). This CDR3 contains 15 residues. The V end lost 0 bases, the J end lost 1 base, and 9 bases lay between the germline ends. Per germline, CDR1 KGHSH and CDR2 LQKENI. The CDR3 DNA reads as TGTGCCAGCTCACCACCGAGGGGGGGGAACACTGAAGCTTTCTTT. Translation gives CASSPPRGGNTEAFF.

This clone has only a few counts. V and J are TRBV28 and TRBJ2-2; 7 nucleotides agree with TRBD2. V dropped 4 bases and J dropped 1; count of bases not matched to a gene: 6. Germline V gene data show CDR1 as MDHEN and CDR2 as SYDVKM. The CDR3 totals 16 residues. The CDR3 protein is CASSYSGNKNTGELFF. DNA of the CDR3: TGTGCCAGCAGTTACAGCGGGAATAAGAACACCGGGGAGCTGTTTTTT. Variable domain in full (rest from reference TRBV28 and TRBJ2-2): DVKVTQSSRYLVKRTGEKVFLECVQDMDHENMFWYRQDPGLGLRLIYFSYDVKMKEKGDIPEGYSVSREKKERFSLILESASTNQTSMYLCASSYSGNKNTGELFFGEGSRLTVL.

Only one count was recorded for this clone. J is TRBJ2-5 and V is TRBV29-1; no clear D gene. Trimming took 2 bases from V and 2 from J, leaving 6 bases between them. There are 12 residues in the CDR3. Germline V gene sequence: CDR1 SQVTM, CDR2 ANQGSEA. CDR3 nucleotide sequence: TGCAGCGTTGAACGCCTACAAGAGACCCAGTACTTC. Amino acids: CSVERLQETQYF.

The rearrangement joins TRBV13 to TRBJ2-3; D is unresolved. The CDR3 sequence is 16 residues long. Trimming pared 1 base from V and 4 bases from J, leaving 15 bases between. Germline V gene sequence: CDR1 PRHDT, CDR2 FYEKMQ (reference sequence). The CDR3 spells CASSLAGHTASDTQYF. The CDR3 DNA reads TGTGCCAGCAGCTTAGCAGGCCATACTGCATCAGATACGCAGTATTTT.

This CDR3 is CASSPDRANTDTQYF. The CDR3 DNA is TGTGCCAGCAGCCCCGACAGGGCCAACACAGATACGCAGTATTTT. J is TRBJ2-3 and V is TRBV5-4; 7 nucleotides line up with TRBD1. V gave up 4 bases and J gave up 2 bases; unmatched junction bases: 7. This CDR3 comprises 15 residues. Germline V CDR1 and CDR2: SGHNT, YYREEE (reference sequence).

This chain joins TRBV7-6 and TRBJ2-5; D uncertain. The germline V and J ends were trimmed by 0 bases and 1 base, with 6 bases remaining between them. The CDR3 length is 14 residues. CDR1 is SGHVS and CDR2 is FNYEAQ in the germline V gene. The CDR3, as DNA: TGTGCCAGCAGCTTAGCTCTAGTCCAAGAGACCCAGTACTTC. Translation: CASSLALVQETQYF.

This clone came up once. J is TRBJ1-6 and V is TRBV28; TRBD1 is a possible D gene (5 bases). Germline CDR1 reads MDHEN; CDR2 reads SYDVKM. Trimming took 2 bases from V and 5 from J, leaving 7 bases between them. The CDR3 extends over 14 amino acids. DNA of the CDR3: TGTGCCAGCAGTTTAGGGACTAATAATTCACCCCTCCACTTT. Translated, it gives CASSLGTNNSPLHF. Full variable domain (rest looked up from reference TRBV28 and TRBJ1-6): DVKVTQSSRYLVKRTGEKVFLECVQDMDHENMFWYRQDPGLGLRLIYFSYDVKMKEKGDIPEGYSVSREKKERFSLILESASTNQTSMYLCASSLGTNNSPLHFGNGTRLTVT.

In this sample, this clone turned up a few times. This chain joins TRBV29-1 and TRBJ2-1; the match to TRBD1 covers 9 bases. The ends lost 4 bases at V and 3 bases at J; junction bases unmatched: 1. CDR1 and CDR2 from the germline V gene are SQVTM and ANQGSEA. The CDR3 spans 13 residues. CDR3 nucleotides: TGCAGCGTTGGGGGACAGGGCTACAATGAGCAGTTCTTC. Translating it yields CSVGGQGYNEQFF.

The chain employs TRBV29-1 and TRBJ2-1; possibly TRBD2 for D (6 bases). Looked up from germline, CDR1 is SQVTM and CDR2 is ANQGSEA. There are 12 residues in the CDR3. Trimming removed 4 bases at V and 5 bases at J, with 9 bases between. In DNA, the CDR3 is TGCAGCGTTGGTCCTAGCGACAATGAGCAGTTCTTC. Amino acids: CSVGPSDNEQFF.

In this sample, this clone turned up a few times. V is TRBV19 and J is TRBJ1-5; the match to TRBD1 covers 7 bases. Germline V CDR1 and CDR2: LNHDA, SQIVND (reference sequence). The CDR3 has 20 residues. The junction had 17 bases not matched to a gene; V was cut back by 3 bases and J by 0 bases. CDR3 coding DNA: TGTGCCAGTAGTATCGAGGTGGGGAGACAGGGAGCGTATAGCAATCAGCCCCAGCATTTT. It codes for CASSIEVGRQGAYSNQPQHF.

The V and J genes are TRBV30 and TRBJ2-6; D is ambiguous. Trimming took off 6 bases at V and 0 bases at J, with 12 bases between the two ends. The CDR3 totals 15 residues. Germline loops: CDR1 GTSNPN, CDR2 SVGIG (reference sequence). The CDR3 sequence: CACLSQRSGANVLTF. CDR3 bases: TGTGCCTGTCTCTCCCAGCGCTCTGGGGCCAACGTCCTGACTTTC.

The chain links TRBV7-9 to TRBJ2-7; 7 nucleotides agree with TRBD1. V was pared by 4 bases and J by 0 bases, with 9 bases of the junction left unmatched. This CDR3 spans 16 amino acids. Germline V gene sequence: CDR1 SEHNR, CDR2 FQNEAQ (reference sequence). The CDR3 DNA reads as TGTGCCAGCAGCTCCCAGGGGGATAGGCGCTCCTACGAGCAGTACTTC. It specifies CASSSQGDRRSYEQYF.

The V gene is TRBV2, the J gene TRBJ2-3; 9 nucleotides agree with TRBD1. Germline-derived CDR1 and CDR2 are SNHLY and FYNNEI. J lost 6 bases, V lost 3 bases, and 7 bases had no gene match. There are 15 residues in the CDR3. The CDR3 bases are TGTGCCAGCAGTGACAGGGACAGGGCGACGGATACGCAGTATTTT. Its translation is CASSDRDRATDTQYF.

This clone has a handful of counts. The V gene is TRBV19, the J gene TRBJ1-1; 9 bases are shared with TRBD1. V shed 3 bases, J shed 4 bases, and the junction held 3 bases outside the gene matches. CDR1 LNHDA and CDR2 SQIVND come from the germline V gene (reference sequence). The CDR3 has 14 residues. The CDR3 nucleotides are TGTGCCAGTAGTATGGGGACAGGGAGCACTGAAGCTTTCTTT. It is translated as CASSMGTGSTEAFF.

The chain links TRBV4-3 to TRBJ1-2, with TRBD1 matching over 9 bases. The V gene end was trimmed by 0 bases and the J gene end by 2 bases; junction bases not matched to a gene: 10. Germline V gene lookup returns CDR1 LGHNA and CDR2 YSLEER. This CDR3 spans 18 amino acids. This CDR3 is CASSQETGGDPLNYGYTF. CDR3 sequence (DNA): TGCGCCAGCAGCCAAGAGACAGGGGGAGACCCTTTGAACTATGGCTACACCTTC.

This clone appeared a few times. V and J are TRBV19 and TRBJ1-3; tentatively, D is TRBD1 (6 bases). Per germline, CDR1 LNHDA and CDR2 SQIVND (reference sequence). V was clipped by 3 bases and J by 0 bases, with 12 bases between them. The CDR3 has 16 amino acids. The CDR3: CASSMVAGVSGNTIYF. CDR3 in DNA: TGTGCCAGTAGTATGGTTGCAGGGGTCTCTGGAAACACCATATATTTT.

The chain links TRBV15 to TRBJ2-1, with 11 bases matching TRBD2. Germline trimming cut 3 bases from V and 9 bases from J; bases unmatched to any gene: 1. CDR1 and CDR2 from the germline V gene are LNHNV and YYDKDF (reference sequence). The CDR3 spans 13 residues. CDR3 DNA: TGTGCCACCAGCAGCCTAGCGGGAGGTGAGCAGTTCTTC. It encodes CATSSLAGGEQFF.

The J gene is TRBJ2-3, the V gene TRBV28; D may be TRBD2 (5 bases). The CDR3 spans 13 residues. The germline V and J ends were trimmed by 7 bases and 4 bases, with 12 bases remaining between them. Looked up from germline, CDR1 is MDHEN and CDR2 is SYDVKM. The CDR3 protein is CASKTAAPDTQYF. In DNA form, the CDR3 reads TGTGCCAGCAAAACAGCGGCCCCAGATACGCAGTATTTT.

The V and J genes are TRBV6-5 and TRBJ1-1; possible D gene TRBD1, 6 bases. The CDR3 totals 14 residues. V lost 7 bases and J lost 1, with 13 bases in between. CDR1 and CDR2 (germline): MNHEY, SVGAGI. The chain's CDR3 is CASTPPDRNTEAFF. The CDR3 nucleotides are TGTGCCAGCACTCCCCCGGACAGGAACACTGAAGCTTTCTTT.

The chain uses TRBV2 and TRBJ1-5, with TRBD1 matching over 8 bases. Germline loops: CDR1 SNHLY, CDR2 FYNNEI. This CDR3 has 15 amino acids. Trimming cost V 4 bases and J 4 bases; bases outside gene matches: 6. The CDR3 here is CASSGQGLGNQPQHF. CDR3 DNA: TGTGCCAGCAGTGGACAGGGGCTTGGAAATCAGCCCCAGCATTTT.

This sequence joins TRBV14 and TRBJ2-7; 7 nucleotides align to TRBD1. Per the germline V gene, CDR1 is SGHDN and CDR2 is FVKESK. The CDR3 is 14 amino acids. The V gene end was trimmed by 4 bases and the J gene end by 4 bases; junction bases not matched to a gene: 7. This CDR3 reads CASSPGTERYEQYF. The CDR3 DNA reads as TGTGCCAGCAGCCCCGGGACAGAAAGGTACGAGCAGTACTTC.

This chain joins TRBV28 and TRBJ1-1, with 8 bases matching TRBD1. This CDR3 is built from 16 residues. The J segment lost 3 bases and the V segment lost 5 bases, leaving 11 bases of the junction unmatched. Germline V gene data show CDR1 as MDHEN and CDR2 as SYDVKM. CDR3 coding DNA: TGTGCCAGCAGTCCATTACAGGGGGATGGAGACACTGAAGCTTTCTTT. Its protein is CASSPLQGDGDTEAFF.

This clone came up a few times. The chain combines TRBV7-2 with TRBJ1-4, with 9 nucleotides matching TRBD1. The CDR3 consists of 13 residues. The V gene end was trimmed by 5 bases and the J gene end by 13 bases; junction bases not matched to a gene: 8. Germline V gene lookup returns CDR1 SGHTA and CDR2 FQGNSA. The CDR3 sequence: CASSLRQGERLFF. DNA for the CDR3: TGTGCCAGCAGCCTGAGACAGGGGGAGAGACTGTTTTTT.